This TCR beta chain is drawn from a study of cytomegalovirus exposure and HLA in healthy donors. The donors were in the approximately 130-subject validation cohort, distinct from the roughly 700-subject first cohort. Assay used: immunoSEQ multiplex PCR; TCRdb lists only in-frame clones, some missing. The table includes about 68,000 clones, around 97% detected once. Germline-derived CDR1 and CDR2 are SGHRS and YFSETQ. J gave up 9 bases and V 4 bases, and 11 bases lay outside the gene matches. This CDR3 spans 14 amino acids. General study findings and limits: TCR sequences were mostly rare, though some public TCRs occurred in many donors. The listing of 150 to 200 TCR beta chains classed them as cytomegalovirus-associated. A later analysis found first-cohort TCR clusters tended to co-occur in the 120 validation repertoires.

With regard to this clone: Antigen unknown.

The chain couples TRBV5-1 to TRBJ2-5; TRBD1 matches 8 bases. The clonotype originates from a man in his late teens or twenties in good health and CMV-seronegative. Sequencing was done on a sample of PBMCs. DNA for the CDR3: TGCGCCAGCAGCCCCGGACAGGGTTTGGTGTCCCAGTACTTC. This codes for CASSPGQGLVSQYF.